This record covers a single T cell receptor (beta chain). The data derive from a study of blood T cell repertoires in COVID-19. Using immunoSEQ multiplex PCR, the repertoire was profiled, and TCRdb retains in-frame clones only, with some absent. Of roughly 200,000 clones listed, just under 90% are singletons. Trimming took off 4 bases at V and 7 bases at J, with 12 bases between the two ends. Germline-derived CDR1 and CDR2 are SGDLS and YYNGEE. This CDR3 comprises 14 residues. Specimen: peripheral blood. The gene calls are TRBV9 and TRBJ1-6, with D possibly matching TRBD1 (6 bases). The clonotype originates from a woman aged 18-35 years who had recovered from COVID-19. The CDR3 loop reads CASSMGHQNSPLHF. The DNA of the CDR3 is TGTGCCAGCAGCATGGGACATCAAAATTCACCCCTCCACTTT.